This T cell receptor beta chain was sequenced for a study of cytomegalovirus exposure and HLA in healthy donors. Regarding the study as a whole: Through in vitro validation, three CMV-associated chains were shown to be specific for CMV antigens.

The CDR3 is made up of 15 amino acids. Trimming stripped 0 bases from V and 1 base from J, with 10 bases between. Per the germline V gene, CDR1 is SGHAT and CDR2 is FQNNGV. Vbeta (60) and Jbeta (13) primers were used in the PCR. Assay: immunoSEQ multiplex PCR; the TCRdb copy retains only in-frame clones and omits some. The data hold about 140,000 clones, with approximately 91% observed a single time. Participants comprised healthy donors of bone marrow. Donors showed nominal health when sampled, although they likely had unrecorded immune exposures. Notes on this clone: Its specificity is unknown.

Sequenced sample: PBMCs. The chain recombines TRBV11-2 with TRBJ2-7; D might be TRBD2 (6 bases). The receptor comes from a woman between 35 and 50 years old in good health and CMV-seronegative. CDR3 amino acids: CASSLEWGRSYEQYF. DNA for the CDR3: TGTGCCAGCAGCTTAGAATGGGGGAGGTCCTACGAGCAGTACTTC.